This TCR beta chain originates from a study of T cell responses to AZD1222 COVID-19 vaccine. Notes on this clone: Its antigen is unknown.

General study findings and limits: Vaccination with two AZD1222 doses was followed by a rise in Spike-specific TCR breadth and depth. Possibly, clonal diversity was underestimated; donors were largely white British and included more females. Researchers took repertoire samples only after the peak T cell response had come. Close to half of spike-specific TCRs reportedly recognize unmutated variant regions.

Trimming left V 6 bases short and J 1 base short, with 15 bases between. CDR1 is LNHDA, CDR2 SQIVND, per germline (reference sequence). CDR3 size: 15 residues. TCRdb keeps only in-frame clones here, not all; method: immunoSEQ multiplex PCR. The sample gives tens of thousands of clones, 70% to 90% of which show up once; more than 3% is in the top ten. The clonotype comes from an adult who received the AZD1222 COVID-19 vaccine. This material consisted of peripheral blood, taken 28 days after the second AZD1222 dose. The genes are TRBV19 and TRBJ1-2, with D possibly matching TRBD1 (6 bases). As DNA, the CDR3 is TGTGCCAGTAGCCGTTCGACAGGTTTTAACTATGGCTACACCTTC. Amino acids: CASSRSTGFNYGYTF. The whole variable domain, filled in from reference TRBV19 and TRBJ1-2, reads DGGITQSPKYLFRKEGQNVTLSCEQNLNHDAMYWYRQDPGQGLRLIYYSQIVNDFQKGDIAEGYSVSREKKESFPLTVTSAQKNPTAFYLCASSRSTGFNYGYTFGSGTRLTVV.